The clone carrying this T cell receptor beta chain showed up just a few times. Its antigen remains unidentified. These data originate in a study of cytomegalovirus exposure and HLA in healthy donors. Germline lookup yields CDR1 SGHNT and CDR2 YENEEA. This CDR3 has 13 residues. The J segment lost 9 bases and the V segment lost 1 base, leaving 3 bases of the junction unmatched. Findings and caveats of the study: In a later analysis, a missense DCLRE1C variant was linked to TCR beta V- and J-gene trimming.

The PCR had 60 Vbeta and 13 Jbeta primers. The data were produced by immunoSEQ multiplex PCR, yet TCRdb's version contains in-frame clones alone and is incomplete. In the table there are more than 150,000 clones, less than 90% of which are singletons. The chain employs TRBV11-3 and TRBJ2-1, with 7 bases matching TRBD2. Sequences were obtained from PBMCs. The sequence was obtained from a girl aged 10-17 years in good health and CMV-seropositive. CDR3 sequence reads: CASSLGREFEQFF. Here the CDR3 DNA reads TGTGCCAGCAGCTTAGGGCGGGAGTTTGAGCAGTTCTTC. The full variable domain, with the rest looked up from reference TRBV11-3 and TRBJ2-1, is EAGVVQSPRYKIIEKKQPVAFWCNPISGHNTLYWYLQNLGQGPELLIRYENEEAVDDSQLPKDRFSAERLKGVDSTLKIQPAELGDSAVYLCASSLGREFEQFFGPGTRLTVL.